These 13 T cell receptor beta chains were sequenced from one sample in a study of CD8 T cells in ankylosing spondylitis. TCRdb re-called the 5' RACE reads through MiXCR, storing one row per CDR3 protein. Of under 150,000 distinct CDR3 sequences listed, 12% to 15% are singletons. Material: blood, either unsorted or a sorted T cell fraction (not recorded which). The origin of the receptors is a female donor with ankylosing spondylitis or in good health (not recorded which).

This clonotype was recorded at least ten times. Sequence at one end of the junction differs from germline and may be a read error. V is TRBV6-1 and J is TRBJ2-7, with TRBD2 identical over 10 bases. CDR1 is MNHNS, CDR2 SASEGT, per germline. The CDR3 runs 14 residues. Written as DNA, the CDR3 is TGTGCCAGCAGCATACTAGCGGGGTCCTCCGAGCAGTACTTC. Translated, it gives CASSILAGSSEQYF.

This clonotype was seen a few times. One junction end does not reproduce the germline sequence, and a read error may be involved. The rearrangement uses TRBV7-7 and TRBJ2-3, with 11 bases aligning to TRBD2. The CDR3 is made up of 16 amino acids. Per the germline V gene, CDR1 is SSHAT and CDR2 is FNYEAQ (reference sequence). The CDR3: CASSPGLAENTDTQYF. The CDR3 region has the DNA TGTGCTAGCAGCCCGGGACTAGCGGAGAACACAGATACGCAGTATTTT.

This rearrangement joins TRBV20-1 to TRBJ2-1; TRBD2 agrees at 7 bases. With 3 bases clipped from V and 4 bases from J, the junction kept 15 bases outside the gene matches. Germline CDR1 and CDR2: DFQATT and SNEGSKA (reference sequence). The CDR3 loop spans 17 amino acids. The CDR3 loop is CSASVASAGVGYNEQFF. The CDR3 nucleotides read TGCAGTGCTAGTGTTGCTAGCGCGGGAGTCGGGTACAATGAGCAGTTCTTC.

The chain is built from TRBV7-9 and TRBJ1-5; 7 bases agree with TRBD1. The CDR3 totals 16 residues. The trim removed 4 bases at V and 2 bases at J, leaving 8 bases unmatched. Germline CDR1 is SEHNR and CDR2 is FQNEAQ (reference sequence). The CDR3 region is CASSSSRTGGNQPQHF. In DNA, the CDR3 is TGTGCCAGCAGCTCCTCCCGGACAGGTGGCAATCAGCCCCAGCATTTT.

This clonotype has at least ten counts. The chain carries TRBV12-3 or TRBV12-4 and TRBJ1-1, with 8 bases matching TRBD1. Trimming at V came to 7 bases and at J to 4 bases, leaving 5 bases not matched to a gene. The CDR3 extends over 13 amino acids. CDR3 DNA: TGTGCCAGCACCAACACAGGGGGCACTGAAGCTTTCTTT. The encoded protein is CASTNTGGTEAFF.

This clonotype was observed a handful of times. V gene TRBV6-5 combines with J gene TRBJ2-3; TRBD2 matches at 8 bases. The germline gives CDR1 MNHEY, CDR2 SVGAGI. The ends lost 3 bases at V and 1 base at J; junction bases unmatched: 3. The CDR3 has 15 residues. CDR3 region: CASSYGLAGTDTQYF. In DNA, the CDR3 is TGTGCCAGCAGTTATGGACTAGCCGGCACAGATACGCAGTATTTT.

As DNA, the CDR3 is TGTGCCAGTAGTATAGTGGAGGTGAACACCGGGGAGCTGTTTTTT. Encoded protein: CASSIVEVNTGELFF. The chain recombines TRBV19 with TRBJ2-2; D is perhaps TRBD2 (5 bases). Germline V gene sequence: CDR1 LNHDA, CDR2 SQIVND (reference sequence). The CDR3 has 15 residues. V lost 1 base, J lost 1 base, and 7 bases lay in between.

In regard to this clonotype: The junction departs from the called germline gene at one end, perhaps through a read error. The chain joins TRBV5-5 to TRBJ1-2; TRBD1 is a possible D gene (5 bases). Per the germline V gene, CDR1 is SGHKS and CDR2 is YYEKEE (reference sequence). The CDR3 extends over 15 amino acids. CDR3 loop: CASSLGLTVNYDYTF. The CDR3 region has the DNA TGTGCCAGCAGCTTGGGGCTGACAGTCAACTATGACTACACCTTC.

This clonotype appeared a few times. The chain combines TRBV15 with TRBJ2-5; 8 bases fit TRBD2. The CDR3 is made up of 14 amino acids. The germline gives CDR1 LNHNV, CDR2 YYDKDF (reference sequence). Trimming at V came to 4 bases and at J to 2 bases, leaving 3 bases not matched to a gene. As DNA, the CDR3 is TGTGCCACCAGCAAGACTAGCGTTCAAGAGACCCAGTACTTC. This gives the protein CATSKTSVQETQYF.

A few counts support this clonotype. The rearrangement links TRBV5-1 to TRBJ1-4; a possible D gene is TRBD1 (6 bases). The CDR3 totals 15 residues. In germline, CDR1 is SGHRS, CDR2 YFSETQ. V lost 4 bases and J lost 0, with 10 bases in between. DNA for the CDR3: TGCGCCAGCAGCCCGGGACACCCAACTAATGAAAAACTGTTTTTT. Amino acid sequence: CASSPGHPTNEKLFF. Drawing the rest from reference TRBV5-1 and TRBJ1-4, the complete variable domain is KAGVTQTPRYLIKTRGQQVTLSCSPISGHRSVSWYQQTPGQGLQFLFEYFSETQRNKGNFPGRFSGRQFSNSRSEMNVSTLELGDSALYLCASSPGHPTNEKLFFGSGTQLSVL.

V gene TRBV20-1 combines with J gene TRBJ2-1; the D gene is possibly TRBD1 (7 bases). This CDR3 is built from 13 residues. The germline V and J ends were trimmed by 3 bases and 9 bases, with 15 bases remaining between them. CDR1 and CDR2 (germline): DFQATT, SNEGSKA (reference sequence). The CDR3 region has the DNA TGCAGTGCTAGGGACAGGAGGGGGATTGAGCAGTTCTTC. This codes for CSARDRRGIEQFF.

This clonotype was observed a few times. The chain recombines TRBV20-1 with TRBJ2-1; 13 nucleotides line up with TRBD2. This CDR3 contains 17 residues. Germline CDR1 is DFQATT and CDR2 is SNEGSKA (reference sequence). V was clipped by 3 bases and J by 6 bases; unmatched bases: 11. The CDR3 nucleotides are TGCAGTGCTAGCCTATACAGGACTAGCGGGAGTCGCAATGAGCAGTTCTTC. Translated: CSASLYRTSGSRNEQFF.

The genes are TRBV11-2 and TRBJ2-1; 10 bases align to TRBD2. This CDR3 is 16 amino acids long. Germline trimming cut 4 bases from V and 5 bases from J; bases unmatched to any gene: 8. The germline V gene encodes CDR1 SGHAT and CDR2 FQNNGV. Written as DNA, the CDR3 is TGTGCCAGCAGCTCGCCTCTAGCGGGGGTCCACAATGAGCAGTTCTTC. It encodes CASSSPLAGVHNEQFF.